Listed here are 30 T cell receptor beta chains from one sample, sequenced in a study of T cell responses to AZD1222 COVID-19 vaccine. Using immunoSEQ multiplex PCR, the repertoire was profiled, and TCRdb retains in-frame clones only, with some absent. The repertoire consists of roughly 180,000 clones, with approximately 86% occurring once and the leading ten covering 0.4% to 0.5%. The sample consisted of peripheral blood, taken on day 0 of AZD1222 vaccination. These receptors originate from an adult in good health.

The rearrangement joins TRBV6-5 to TRBJ1-5; 9 bases fit TRBD1. V was clipped by 4 bases and J by 6 bases; unmatched bases: 7. This CDR3 region has 15 residues. CDR1 MNHEY and CDR2 SVGAGI come from the germline V gene. DNA for the CDR3: TGTGCCAGCAGTTTAACAGGGGGCGCGGGTCAGCCCCAGCATTTT. Its protein product is CASSLTGGAGQPQHF.

This clone showed up just once. The chain recombines TRBV30 with TRBJ2-1; D not certain. This CDR3 spans 13 amino acids. The V end was cut by 5 bases, the J end by 0 bases, with 8 bases between. Germline V gene lookup returns CDR1 GTSNPN and CDR2 SVGIG (reference sequence). The CDR3: CAWGFSSYNEQFF. The CDR3 DNA follows: TGTGCCTGGGGGTTTAGCTCCTACAATGAGCAGTTCTTC.

The V gene is TRBV28, the J gene TRBJ2-5; D uncertain. This CDR3 is built from 11 residues. Between the trimmed V and J ends, which lost 6 bases and 4 bases, there was a span of 6 bases. CDR1 is MDHEN and CDR2 is SYDVKM in the germline V gene. The CDR3 loop reads CASRRGETQYF. The CDR3 region has the DNA TGTGCCAGCAGGCGAGGAGAGACCCAGTACTTC.

The V gene is TRBV3-1 (or the pseudogene TRBV3-2), the J gene TRBJ2-1; no firm D call. Germline V gene sequence: CDR1 LGHDT, CDR2 YNNKEL (reference sequence). V was cut by 4 bases and J by 8 bases, with 15 bases left in between. The CDR3 loop spans 14 amino acids. CDR3 sequence (DNA): TGTGCCAGCAGCCCTCAGGTGATTCGGGATGAGCAGTTCTTC. Translating it yields CASSPQVIRDEQFF.

This chain joins TRBV7-9 and TRBJ1-5, with TRBD1 matching 7 bases. Losses at the gene ends were 4 bases for V and 4 bases for J; bases not matched to a gene: 10. Germline V CDR1 and CDR2: SEHNR, FQNEAQ (reference sequence). The CDR3 extends over 16 amino acids. CDR3 residues: CASSSVSDRRNQPQHF. CDR3 sequence (DNA): TGTGCCAGCAGCTCAGTGTCGGACAGGAGAAATCAGCCCCAGCATTTT.

The chain has TRBV11-3 and TRBJ1-3; D possibly corresponds to TRBD1 (5 bases). Trimming removed 1 base at V and 9 bases at J, with 10 bases between. This CDR3 spans 13 amino acids. Per germline, CDR1 SGHNT and CDR2 YENEEA. The CDR3 loop reads CASSLGLGGTIYF. CDR3 sequence (DNA): TGTGCCAGCAGCTTAGGCCTCGGGGGCACCATATATTTT.

This rearrangement joins TRBV2 to TRBJ2-7; D unresolved. The length of the CDR3 is 15 residues. V lost 2 bases and J lost 2, with 13 bases in between. The germline V gene has CDR1 SNHLY and CDR2 FYNNEI. The DNA of the CDR3 is TGTGCCAGCAGTGAATTTTCTGGCGGAGCCTACGAGCAGTACTTC. The encoded protein is CASSEFSGGAYEQYF.

The chain is built from TRBV7-8 and TRBJ1-1; D remains ambiguous. From germline, CDR1 is SGHVS and CDR2 FQNEAQ. The CDR3 runs to 15 residues. Trimming removed 1 base at V and 0 bases at J, with 9 bases between. The CDR3 bases are TGTGCCAGCAGCTTAGAGGGAACGTTGAACACTGAAGCTTTCTTT. Translated: CASSLEGTLNTEAFF.

J is TRBJ1-5 and V is TRBV28; 7 bases align to TRBD1. The junction had 5 bases not matched to a gene; V was cut back by 6 bases and J by 0 bases. The CDR3 sequence is 15 residues long. From germline, CDR1 is MDHEN and CDR2 SYDVKM. CDR3 loop: CASRSQGNSNQPQHF. The CDR3 DNA reads as TGTGCCAGCAGATCACAGGGGAATAGCAATCAGCCCCAGCATTTT.

This sequence joins TRBV7-9 and TRBJ1-6; perhaps TRBD1 as D (6 bases). Per germline, CDR1 SEHNR and CDR2 FQNEAQ (reference sequence). With 5 bases removed from V and 10 bases from J, the gap between germline ends came to 12 bases. This CDR3 is 13 amino acids long. The CDR3 sequence: CASSTQGQSPLHF. In DNA, the CDR3 is TGTGCCAGCAGCACACAGGGCCAATCACCCCTCCACTTT.

The chain recombines TRBV28 with TRBJ1-5; tentatively, D is TRBD1 (5 bases). Trimming removed 4 bases from V and 11 bases from J, with 9 bases in between. The CDR3 consists of 11 residues. Germline V gene lookup returns CDR1 MDHEN and CDR2 SYDVKM. This chain's CDR3 is CASSSQGAQHF. In DNA form, the CDR3 reads TGTGCCAGCAGTTCTCAAGGGGCCCAGCATTTT.

The V and J genes are TRBV5-6 and TRBJ2-1; D may match TRBD1 or TRBD2 (5 bases each). This CDR3 comprises 16 residues. V was cut by 0 bases and J by 3 bases, with 13 bases left in between. Looked up from germline, CDR1 is SGHDT and CDR2 is YYEEEE. The CDR3 is CASSLAGAGHYNEQFF. CDR3 nucleotides: TGTGCCAGCAGCTTGGCCGGGGCAGGGCACTACAATGAGCAGTTCTTC.

V gene TRBV2 combines with J gene TRBJ1-6, with D perhaps TRBD1 (6 bases). The CDR3 extends over 16 amino acids. Trimming stripped 3 bases from V and 5 bases from J, with 14 bases between. CDR1 and CDR2 from the germline V gene are SNHLY and FYNNEI. The CDR3: CASSEWGGSDNSPLHF. The CDR3 DNA sequence: TGTGCCAGCAGTGAGTGGGGGGGCTCGGATAATTCACCCCTCCACTTT.

A few counts support this clone. The J gene is TRBJ2-5, the V gene TRBV29-1; TRBD1 might be the D (6 bases). V was shortened by 7 bases and J by 4 bases, with 13 bases between the two germline ends. CDR1 is SQVTM and CDR2 is ANQGSEA in the germline V gene. The length of the CDR3 is 12 residues. CDR3 DNA sequence: TGCAGCGACAGGGTATCCCCAGAGACCCAGTACTTC. It yields the protein CSDRVSPETQYF.

The gene calls are TRBV15 and TRBJ1-2, with 9 bases fitting TRBD1. V shed 5 bases, J shed 2 bases, and the junction held 6 bases outside the gene matches. Germline V gene lookup returns CDR1 LNHNV and CDR2 YYDKDF (reference sequence). The CDR3 loop spans 15 amino acids. The CDR3 coding sequence is TGTGCCACCAGCGGGGGGACAGGGTCGAACTATGGCTACACCTTC. Its translation: CATSGGTGSNYGYTF.

CDR3 residues: CASSPGSRDTQYF. For the CDR3, the DNA is TGTGCCAGCAGCCCGGGCTCCCGGGATACGCAGTATTTT. This chain uses TRBV3-1 (or the pseudogene TRBV3-2) with TRBJ2-3, with no clear D. Trimming shortened V by 4 bases and J by 6 bases, and 11 bases separated the two germline ends. The germline V gene has CDR1 LGHDT and CDR2 YNNKEL (reference sequence). The CDR3 has 13 amino acids.

V gene TRBV5-1 combines with J gene TRBJ2-1; either TRBD1 or TRBD2 may fit D (5 bases each). Between the trimmed V and J ends, which lost 0 bases and 4 bases, there was a span of 17 bases. CDR1 is SGHRS, CDR2 YFSETQ, per germline. The CDR3 is made up of 17 amino acids. The CDR3 is CASSLAIGQGPYNEQFF. The DNA for the CDR3 is TGCGCCAGCAGCTTGGCCATCGGGCAGGGACCGTACAATGAGCAGTTCTTC. Full variable domain (missing parts from reference TRBV5-1 and TRBJ2-1): KAGVTQTPRYLIKTRGQQVTLSCSPISGHRSVSWYQQTPGQGLQFLFEYFSETQRNKGNFPGRFSGRQFSNSRSEMNVSTLELGDSALYLCASSLAIGQGPYNEQFFGPGTRLTVL.

The chain uses TRBV19 and TRBJ2-7; D is unresolved. The V end lost 6 bases, the J end lost 0 bases, and 9 bases lay between the germline ends. The CDR3 contains 13 residues. CDR1 LNHDA and CDR2 SQIVND come from the germline V gene (reference sequence). The CDR3 nucleotides read TGTGCCAGTAGCTTCGGTATCTCCTACGAGCAGTACTTC. Its protein product is CASSFGISYEQYF.

The chain combines TRBV5-8 with TRBJ1-1; no definite D call. This CDR3 comprises 13 residues. The V gene's germline CDR1 is SGHTS and CDR2 YDEGEE. V lost 4 bases and J 3 bases, leaving 10 bases between the germline ends. The CDR3 is CASSPGAYTEAFF. The CDR3 nucleotides are TGTGCCAGCAGCCCTGGAGCCTACACTGAAGCTTTCTTT.

The rearrangement links TRBV6-5 to TRBJ1-2, with TRBD1 identical over 7 bases. J lost 6 bases, V lost 7 bases, and 11 bases had no gene match. The CDR3 extends over 14 amino acids. The germline CDR1 and CDR2 sequences are MNHEY and SVGAGI. CDR3 residues: CASKLSGTADGYTF. As DNA, the CDR3 is TGTGCCAGCAAGTTATCCGGGACAGCGGATGGCTACACCTTC.

This chain connects TRBV7-2 to TRBJ1-3, with a weak D call TRBD1 (5 bases). This CDR3 comprises 17 residues. V lost 5 bases, J lost 0 bases, and 17 bases lay in between. Germline assignment: CDR1 SGHTA and CDR2 FQGNSA. In nucleotides, the CDR3 is TGTGCCAGCAGCCGGACAATCTGGGGGTTCTCTGGAAACACCATATATTTT. Its translation is CASSRTIWGFSGNTIYF.

The chain couples TRBV6-1 to TRBJ1-2; D may be TRBD1 (5 bases). V was cut by 0 bases and J by 6 bases, with 8 bases left in between. Per the germline V gene, CDR1 is MNHNS and CDR2 is SASEGT. This CDR3 region has 13 residues. The CDR3 coding sequence is TGTGCCAGCAGTGAAGCAGGGGTGGATGGCTACACCTTC. Translated: CASSEAGVDGYTF.

The chain recombines TRBV19 with TRBJ1-6, with 9 bases fitting TRBD1. This CDR3 is built from 16 residues. Per the germline V gene, CDR1 is LNHDA and CDR2 is SQIVND (reference sequence). V shed 6 bases and J 0 bases; nucleotides not matched to a gene: 3. Written as DNA, the CDR3 is TGTGCCAGTAGAGGACAGGGGAGCTCCTATAATTCACCCCTCCACTTT. This gives the protein CASRGQGSSYNSPLHF.

J is TRBJ1-2 and V is TRBV7-9; 10 bases map to TRBD1. This CDR3 spans 15 amino acids. With 5 bases clipped from V and 8 bases from J, the junction kept 11 bases outside the gene matches. CDR1 is SEHNR and CDR2 is FQNEAQ in the germline V gene (reference sequence). CDR3 sequence (DNA): TGTGCCAGCAGCCCGGACAGGGGGAGATTAGGAGGCTACACCTTC. This sequence encodes CASSPDRGRLGGYTF.

The chain uses TRBV5-4 and TRBJ2-7, with 9 bases fitting TRBD1. J lost 2 bases, V lost 4 bases, and 7 bases had no gene match. There are 15 residues in the CDR3. Germline CDR1 reads SGHNT; CDR2 reads YYREEE (reference sequence). The CDR3 DNA reads TGTGCCAGCAGCATGGGGGGACAGGGACCCTACGAGCAGTACTTC. Its translation is CASSMGGQGPYEQYF.

The table lists this clone with a few counts. The chain is built from TRBV11-2 and TRBJ1-6; possible D gene TRBD1, 5 bases. V shed 0 bases and J shed 8 bases, with 11 bases lying between them. The CDR3 runs to 15 residues. Germline V CDR1 and CDR2: SGHAT, FQNNGV. The CDR3, as DNA: TGTGCCAGCAGCTTAGAGGCAGGGTTTTATTCACCCCTCCACTTT. Its translation: CASSLEAGFYSPLHF.

The chain uses TRBV9 and TRBJ2-7; 7 bases are shared with TRBD1. CDR1 SGDLS and CDR2 YYNGEE come from the germline V gene. The CDR3 loop spans 15 amino acids. Trimming cost V 5 bases and J 0 bases; bases outside gene matches: 8. The CDR3 reads CASSQTGISSYEQYF. The CDR3 DNA reads as TGTGCCAGCAGTCAGACAGGGATAAGCTCCTACGAGCAGTACTTC.

The chain is built from TRBV24-1 and TRBJ2-3, with D uncertain. From germline, CDR1 is KGHDR and CDR2 SFDVKD. V gave up 12 bases and J gave up 1 base, with 10 bases separating them. The CDR3 contains 12 residues. The CDR3 is CAASWGTDTQYF. CDR3 in DNA: TGTGCCGCTTCATGGGGCACAGATACGCAGTATTTT.

This chain joins TRBV28 and TRBJ2-7; 7 bases align to TRBD2. CDR1 and CDR2 from the germline V gene are MDHEN and SYDVKM. The junction had 9 bases not matched to a gene; V was cut back by 6 bases and J by 4 bases. The CDR3 loop spans 14 amino acids. CDR3 residues: CASSPGRGPYEQYF. The CDR3 DNA is TGTGCCAGCAGCCCTGGGAGGGGACCGTACGAGCAGTACTTC.

The CDR3 loop is CASRKGQGSTGELFF. For the CDR3, the DNA is TGTGCCAGCAGGAAAGGACAGGGGAGCACCGGGGAGCTGTTTTTT. The rearrangement uses TRBV7-9 and TRBJ2-2; TRBD1 aligns across 9 bases. The V and J ends lost 6 bases and 4 bases, in that order; junction bases with no gene match: 6. This CDR3 region has 15 residues. CDR1 and CDR2 (germline): SEHNR, FQNEAQ (reference sequence).